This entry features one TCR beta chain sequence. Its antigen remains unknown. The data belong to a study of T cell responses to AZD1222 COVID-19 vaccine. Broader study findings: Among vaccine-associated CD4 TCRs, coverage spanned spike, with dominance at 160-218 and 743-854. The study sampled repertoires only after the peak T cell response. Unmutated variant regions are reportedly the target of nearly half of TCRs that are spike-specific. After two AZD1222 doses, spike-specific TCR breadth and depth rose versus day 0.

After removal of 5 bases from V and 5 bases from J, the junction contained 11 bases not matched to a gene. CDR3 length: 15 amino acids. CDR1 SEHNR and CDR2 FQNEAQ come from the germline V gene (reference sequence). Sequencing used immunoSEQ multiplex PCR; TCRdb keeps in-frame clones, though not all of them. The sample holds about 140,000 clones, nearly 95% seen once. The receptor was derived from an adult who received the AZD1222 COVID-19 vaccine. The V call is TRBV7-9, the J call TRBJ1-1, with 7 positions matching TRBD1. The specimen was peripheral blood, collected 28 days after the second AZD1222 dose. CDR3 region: CASSLNPGQSTEAFF. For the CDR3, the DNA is TGTGCCAGCAGCCTGAACCCGGGACAGAGTACTGAAGCTTTCTTT.